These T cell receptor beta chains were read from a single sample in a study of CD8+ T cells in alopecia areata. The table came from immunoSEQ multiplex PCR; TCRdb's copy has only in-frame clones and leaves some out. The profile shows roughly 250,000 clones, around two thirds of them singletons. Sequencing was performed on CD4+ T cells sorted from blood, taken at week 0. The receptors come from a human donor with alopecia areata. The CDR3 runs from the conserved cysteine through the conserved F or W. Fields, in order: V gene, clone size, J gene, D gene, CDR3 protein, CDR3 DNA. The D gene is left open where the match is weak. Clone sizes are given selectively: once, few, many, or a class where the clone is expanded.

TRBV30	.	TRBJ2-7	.	CAWSVRRAYEQYF	TGTGCCTGGAGTGTACGGCGGGCCTACGAGCAGTACTTC
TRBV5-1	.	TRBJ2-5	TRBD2	CASSFGLAGGQTQYF	TGCGCCAGCAGCTTCGGACTAGCGGGGGGCCAGACCCAGTACTTC
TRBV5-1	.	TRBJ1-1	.	CASSLTATINTEAFF	TGCGCCAGCAGCTTGACCGCCACCATCAACACTGAAGCTTTCTTT
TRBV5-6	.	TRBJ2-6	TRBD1	CASRGTGRSGANVLTF	TGTGCCAGCAGAGGGACAGGGAGATCTGGGGCCAACGTCCTGACTTTC
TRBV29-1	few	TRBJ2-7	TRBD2	CSVERLAAYEQYF	TGCAGCGTTGAAAGGCTAGCGGCTTACGAGCAGTACTTC
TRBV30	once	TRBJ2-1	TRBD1	CALRGTGGNEQFF	TGTGCCTTGAGGGGGACAGGGGGCAATGAGCAGTTCTTC
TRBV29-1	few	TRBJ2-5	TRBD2	CSVLSGGQETQYF	TGCAGCGTTTTGAGCGGGGGACAAGAGACCCAGTACTTC
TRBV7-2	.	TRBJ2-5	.	CASSISGARQETQYF	TGTGCCAGCAGCATCAGTGGGGCACGACAAGAGACCCAGTACTTC
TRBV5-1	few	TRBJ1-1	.	CASSLASGSQAAFF	TGCGCCAGCAGCTTGGCCAGCGGTTCCCAAGCAGCTTTCTTT
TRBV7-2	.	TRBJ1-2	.	CASSLGDYGYTF	TGTGCCAGCAGCTTAGGGGACTATGGCTACACCTTC